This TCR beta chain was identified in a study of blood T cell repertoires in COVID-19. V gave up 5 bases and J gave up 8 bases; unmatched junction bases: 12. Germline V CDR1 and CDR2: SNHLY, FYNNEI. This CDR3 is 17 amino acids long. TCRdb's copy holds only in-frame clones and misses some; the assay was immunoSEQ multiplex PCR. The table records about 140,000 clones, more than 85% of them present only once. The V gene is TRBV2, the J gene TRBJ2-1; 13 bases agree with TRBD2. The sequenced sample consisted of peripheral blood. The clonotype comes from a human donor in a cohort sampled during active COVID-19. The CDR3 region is CASSRTSGRSVMDEQFF. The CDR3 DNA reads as TGTGCCAGCAGTAGGACTAGCGGGAGAAGCGTAATGGATGAGCAGTTCTTC.